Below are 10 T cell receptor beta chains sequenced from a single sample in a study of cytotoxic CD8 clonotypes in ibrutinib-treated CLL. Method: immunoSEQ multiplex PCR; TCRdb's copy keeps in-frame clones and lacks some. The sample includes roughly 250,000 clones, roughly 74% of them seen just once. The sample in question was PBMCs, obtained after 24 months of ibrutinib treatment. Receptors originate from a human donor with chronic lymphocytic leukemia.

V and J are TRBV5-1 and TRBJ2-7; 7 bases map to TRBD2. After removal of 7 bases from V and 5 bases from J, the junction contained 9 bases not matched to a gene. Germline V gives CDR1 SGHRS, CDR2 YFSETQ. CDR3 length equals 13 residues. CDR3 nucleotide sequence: TGCGCCAGCGGTGGCGGGAGCGTCGACGAGCAGTACTTC. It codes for CASGGGSVDEQYF.

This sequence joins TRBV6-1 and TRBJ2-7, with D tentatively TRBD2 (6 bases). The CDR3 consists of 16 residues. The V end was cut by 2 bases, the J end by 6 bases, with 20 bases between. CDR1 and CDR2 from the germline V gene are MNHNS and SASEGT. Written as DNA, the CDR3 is TGTGCCAGCAGTGAAATGAGGGACGGGAGAAGAGGCGAGCAGTACTTC. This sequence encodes CASSEMRDGRRGEQYF.

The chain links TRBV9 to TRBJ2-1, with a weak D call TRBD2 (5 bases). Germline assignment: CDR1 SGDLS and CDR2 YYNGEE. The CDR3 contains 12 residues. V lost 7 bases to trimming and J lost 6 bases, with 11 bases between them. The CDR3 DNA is TGTGCCAGCGAACCACTAGTCAATGAGCAGTTCTTC. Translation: CASEPLVNEQFF.

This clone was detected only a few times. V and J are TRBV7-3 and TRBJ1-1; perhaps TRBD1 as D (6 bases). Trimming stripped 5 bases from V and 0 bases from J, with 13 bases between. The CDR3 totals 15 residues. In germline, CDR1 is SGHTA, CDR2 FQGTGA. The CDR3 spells CASSAQTGLNTEAFF. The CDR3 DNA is TGTGCCAGCAGCGCCCAAACAGGGTTGAACACTGAAGCTTTCTTT.

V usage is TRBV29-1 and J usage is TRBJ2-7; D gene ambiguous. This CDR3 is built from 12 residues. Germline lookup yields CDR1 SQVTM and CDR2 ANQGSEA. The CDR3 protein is CRASRSAHEQYF. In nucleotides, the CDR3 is TGCAGAGCTTCCCGGTCCGCCCACGAGCAGTACTTC.

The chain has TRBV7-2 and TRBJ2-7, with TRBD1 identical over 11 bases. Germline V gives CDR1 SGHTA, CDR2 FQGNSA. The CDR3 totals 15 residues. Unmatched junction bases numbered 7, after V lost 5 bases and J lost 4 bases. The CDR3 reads CASSVDRGRGYEQYF. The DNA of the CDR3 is TGTGCCAGCAGCGTGGACAGGGGGCGCGGGTACGAGCAGTACTTC. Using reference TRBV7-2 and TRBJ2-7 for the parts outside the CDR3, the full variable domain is GAGVSQSPSNKVTEKGKDVELRCDPISGHTALYWYRQSLGQGLEFLIYFQGNSAPDKSGLPSDRFSAERTGGSVSTLTIQRTQQEDSAVYLCASSVDRGRGYEQYFGPGTRLTVT.

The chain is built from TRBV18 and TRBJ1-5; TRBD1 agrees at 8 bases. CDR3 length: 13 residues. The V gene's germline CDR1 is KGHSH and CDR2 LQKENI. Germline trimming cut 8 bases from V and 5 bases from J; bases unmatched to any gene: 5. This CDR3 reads CASGQGPDQPQHF. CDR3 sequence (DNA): TGTGCCAGCGGACAGGGACCCGATCAGCCCCAGCATTTT.

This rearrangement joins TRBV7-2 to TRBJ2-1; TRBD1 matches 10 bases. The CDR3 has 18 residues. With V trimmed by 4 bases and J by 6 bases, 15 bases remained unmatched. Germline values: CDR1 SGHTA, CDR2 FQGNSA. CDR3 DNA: TGTGCCAGCAGCTCCCCCAAAGTCGGGGACAGGGGTGCCAATGAGCAGTTCTTC. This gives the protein CASSSPKVGDRGANEQFF.

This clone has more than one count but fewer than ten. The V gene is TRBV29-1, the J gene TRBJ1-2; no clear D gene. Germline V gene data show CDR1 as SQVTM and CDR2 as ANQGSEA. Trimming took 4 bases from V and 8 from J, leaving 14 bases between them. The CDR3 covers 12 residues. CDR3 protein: CSVAIPYEGYTF. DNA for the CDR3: TGCAGCGTTGCGATCCCCTATGAAGGCTACACCTTC.

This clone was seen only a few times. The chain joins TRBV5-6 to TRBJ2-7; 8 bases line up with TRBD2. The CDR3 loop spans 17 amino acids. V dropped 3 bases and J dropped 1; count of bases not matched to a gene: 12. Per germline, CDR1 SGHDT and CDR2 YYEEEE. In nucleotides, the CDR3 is TGTGCCAGCAGCTCCTGGGAAACTAGCGGATATTCCTACGAGCAGTACTTC. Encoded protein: CASSSWETSGYSYEQYF.